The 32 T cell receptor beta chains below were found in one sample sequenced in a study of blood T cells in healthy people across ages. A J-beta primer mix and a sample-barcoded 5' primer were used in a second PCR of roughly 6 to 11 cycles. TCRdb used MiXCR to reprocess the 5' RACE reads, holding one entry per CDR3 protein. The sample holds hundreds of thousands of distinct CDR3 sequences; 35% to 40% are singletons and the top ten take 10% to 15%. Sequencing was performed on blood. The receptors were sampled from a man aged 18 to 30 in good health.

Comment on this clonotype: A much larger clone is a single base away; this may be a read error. The DNA for the CDR3 is TGCGGCGTTGTTGGTGGGGATGGCTACACCTTC. As protein: CGVVGGDGYTF. The chain recombines TRBV29-1 with TRBJ1-2; D is undetermined. The CDR3 extends over 11 amino acids. In germline, CDR1 is SQVTM, CDR2 ANQGSEA.

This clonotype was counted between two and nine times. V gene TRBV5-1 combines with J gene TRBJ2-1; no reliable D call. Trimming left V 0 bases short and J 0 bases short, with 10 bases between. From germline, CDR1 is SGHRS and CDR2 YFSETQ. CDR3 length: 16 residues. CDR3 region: CASSLAGSSSYNEQFF. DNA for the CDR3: TGCGCCAGCAGCTTGGCCGGATCCAGCTCCTACAATGAGCAGTTCTTC.

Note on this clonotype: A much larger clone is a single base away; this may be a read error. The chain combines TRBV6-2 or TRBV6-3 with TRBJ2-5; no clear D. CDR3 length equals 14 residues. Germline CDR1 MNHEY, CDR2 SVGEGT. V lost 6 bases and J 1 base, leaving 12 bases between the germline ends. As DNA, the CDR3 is TGTGCCAGCAGGTATCGCCCTCTCCAAGAGACCCAGTACTTC. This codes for CASRYRPLQETQYF.

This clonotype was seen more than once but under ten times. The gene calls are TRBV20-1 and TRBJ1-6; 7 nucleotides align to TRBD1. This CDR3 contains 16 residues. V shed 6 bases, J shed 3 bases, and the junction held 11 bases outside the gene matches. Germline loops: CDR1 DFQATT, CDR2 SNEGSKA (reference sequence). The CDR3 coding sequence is TGCAGTGCCCCTATCCCCAGGGGGATCTATAATTCACCCCTCCACTTT. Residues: CSAPIPRGIYNSPLHF.

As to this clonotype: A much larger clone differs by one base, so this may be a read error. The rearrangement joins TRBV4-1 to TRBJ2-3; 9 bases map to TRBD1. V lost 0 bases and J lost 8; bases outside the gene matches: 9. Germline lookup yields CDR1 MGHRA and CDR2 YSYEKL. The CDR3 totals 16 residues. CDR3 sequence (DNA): TGCGCCAGCAGCCAAGATACGGGACAGGGTGCAGGTACGCAGTATTTT. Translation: CASSQDTGQGAGTQYF.

The CDR3 region is CASSSPDGANVLTF. DNA for the CDR3: TGTGCCAGCAGCTCGCCTGACGGGGCCAACGTCCTGACTTTC. The chain recombines TRBV14 with TRBJ2-6; D is ambiguous. Germline lookup yields CDR1 SGHDN and CDR2 FVKESK. Trimming shortened V by 5 bases and J by 4 bases, and 9 bases separated the two germline ends. The length of the CDR3 is 14 residues.

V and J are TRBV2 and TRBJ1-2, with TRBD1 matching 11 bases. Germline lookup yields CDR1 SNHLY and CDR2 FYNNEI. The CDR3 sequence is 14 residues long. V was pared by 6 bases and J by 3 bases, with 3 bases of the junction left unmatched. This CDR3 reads CASRGTGGDYGYTF. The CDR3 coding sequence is TGTGCCAGCAGGGGGACAGGGGGAGACTATGGCTACACCTTC.

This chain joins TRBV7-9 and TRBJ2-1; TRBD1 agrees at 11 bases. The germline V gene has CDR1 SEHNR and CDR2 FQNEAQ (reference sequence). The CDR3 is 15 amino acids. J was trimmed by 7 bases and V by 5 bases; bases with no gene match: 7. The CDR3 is CASSPGQGAKNEQFF. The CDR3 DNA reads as TGTGCCAGCAGCCCCGGACAGGGGGCTAAGAATGAGCAGTTCTTC.

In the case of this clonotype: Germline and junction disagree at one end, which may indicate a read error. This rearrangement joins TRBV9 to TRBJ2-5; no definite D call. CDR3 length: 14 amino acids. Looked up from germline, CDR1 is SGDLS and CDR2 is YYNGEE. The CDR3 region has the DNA TGTGTCAGCAGCGTAGATCAGGCTTACAATGAGCAGTACTTC. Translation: CVSSVDQAYNEQYF.

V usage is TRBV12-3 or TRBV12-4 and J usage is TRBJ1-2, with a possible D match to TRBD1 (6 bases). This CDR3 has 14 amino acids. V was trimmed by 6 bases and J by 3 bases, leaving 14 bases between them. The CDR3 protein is CASREQGFDYGYTF. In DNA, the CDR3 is TGTGCCAGCAGGGAACAGGGATTCGACTATGGCTACACCTTC.

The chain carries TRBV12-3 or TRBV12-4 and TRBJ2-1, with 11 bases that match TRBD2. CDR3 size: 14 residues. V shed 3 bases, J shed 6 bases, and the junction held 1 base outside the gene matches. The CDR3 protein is CASSLGLAVNEQFF. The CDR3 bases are TGTGCCAGCAGTTTGGGACTAGCGGTCAATGAGCAGTTCTTC.

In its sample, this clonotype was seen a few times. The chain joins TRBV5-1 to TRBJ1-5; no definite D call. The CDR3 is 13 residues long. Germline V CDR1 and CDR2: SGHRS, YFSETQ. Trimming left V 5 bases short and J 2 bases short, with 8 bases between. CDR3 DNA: TGCGCCAGCAGTGAGTACGGCAATCAGCCCCAGCATTTT. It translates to CASSEYGNQPQHF.

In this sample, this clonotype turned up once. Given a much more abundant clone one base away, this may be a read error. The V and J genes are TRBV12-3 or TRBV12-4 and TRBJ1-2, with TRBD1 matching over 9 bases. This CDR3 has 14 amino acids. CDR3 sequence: CASSVQGAHYDYTF. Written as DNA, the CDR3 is TGTGCCAGCAGTGTACAGGGGGCGCATTATGACTACACCTTC.

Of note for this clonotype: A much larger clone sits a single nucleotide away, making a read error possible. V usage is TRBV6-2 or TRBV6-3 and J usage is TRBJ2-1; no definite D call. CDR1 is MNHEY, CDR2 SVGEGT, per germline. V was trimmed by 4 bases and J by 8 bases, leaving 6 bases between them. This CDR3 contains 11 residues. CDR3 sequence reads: CASSFVDEQFF. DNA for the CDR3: TGTGCCAGCAGTTTTGTGGATGAGCAGTTCTTC.

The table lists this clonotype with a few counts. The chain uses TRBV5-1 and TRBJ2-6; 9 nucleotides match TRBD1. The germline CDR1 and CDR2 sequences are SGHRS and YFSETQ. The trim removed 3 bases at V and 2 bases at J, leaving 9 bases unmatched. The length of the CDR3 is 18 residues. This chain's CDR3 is CASSSTGTGITGANVLTF. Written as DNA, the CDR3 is TGCGCCAGCAGCTCCACCGGGACAGGGATTACTGGGGCCAACGTCCTGACTTTC.

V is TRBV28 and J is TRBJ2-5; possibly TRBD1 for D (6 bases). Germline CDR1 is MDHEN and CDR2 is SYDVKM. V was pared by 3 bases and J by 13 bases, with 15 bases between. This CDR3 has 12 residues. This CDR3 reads CASSFSSGAGYF. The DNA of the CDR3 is TGTGCCAGCAGTTTCTCCTCAGGGGCGGGGTACTTC.

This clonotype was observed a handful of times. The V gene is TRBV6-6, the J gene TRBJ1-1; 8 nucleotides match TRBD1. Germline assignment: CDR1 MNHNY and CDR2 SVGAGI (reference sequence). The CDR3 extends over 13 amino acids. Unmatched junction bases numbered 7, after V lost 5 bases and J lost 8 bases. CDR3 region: CASSDGQGYEAFF. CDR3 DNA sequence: TGTGCCAGCAGTGACGGACAGGGTTACGAAGCTTTCTTT.

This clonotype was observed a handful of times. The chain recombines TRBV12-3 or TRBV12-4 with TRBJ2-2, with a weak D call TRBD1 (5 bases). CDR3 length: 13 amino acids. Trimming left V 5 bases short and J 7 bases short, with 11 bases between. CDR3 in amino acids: CASSPQGVGELFF. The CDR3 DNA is TGTGCCAGCAGTCCCCAGGGTGTCGGGGAGCTGTTTTTT.

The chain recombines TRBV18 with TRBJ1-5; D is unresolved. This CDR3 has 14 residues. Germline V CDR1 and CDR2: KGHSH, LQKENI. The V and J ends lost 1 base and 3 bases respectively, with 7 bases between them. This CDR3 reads CASSPQGHNQPQHF. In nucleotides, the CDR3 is TGTGCCAGCTCACCACAAGGGCACAATCAGCCCCAGCATTTT.

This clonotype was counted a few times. CDR3 in amino acids: CATSRVVPGELFF. The CDR3 DNA reads TGTGCCACCAGCAGGGTGGTCCCCGGGGAGCTGTTTTTT. The chain combines TRBV15 with TRBJ2-2; D is uncertain. Trimming left V 3 bases short and J 6 bases short, with 8 bases between. In germline, CDR1 is LNHNV, CDR2 YYDKDF (reference sequence). This CDR3 is 13 amino acids long. Complete variable domain (other parts from reference TRBV15 and TRBJ2-2): DAMVIQNPRYQVTQFGKPVTLSCSQTLNHNVMYWYQQKSSQAPKLLFHYYDKDFNNEADTPDNFQSRRPNTSFCFLDIRSPGLGDTAMYLCATSRVVPGELFFGEGSRLTVL.

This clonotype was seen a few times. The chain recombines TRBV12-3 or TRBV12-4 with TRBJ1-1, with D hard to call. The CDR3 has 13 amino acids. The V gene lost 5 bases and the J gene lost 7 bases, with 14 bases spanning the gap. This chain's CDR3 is CASSAPVGNEAFF. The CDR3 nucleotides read TGTGCCAGCAGTGCCCCCGTCGGGAATGAAGCTTTCTTT.

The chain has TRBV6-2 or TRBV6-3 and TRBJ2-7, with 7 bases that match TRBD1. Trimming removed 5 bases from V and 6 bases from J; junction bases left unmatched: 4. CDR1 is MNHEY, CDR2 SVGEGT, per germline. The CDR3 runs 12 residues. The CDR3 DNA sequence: TGTGCCAGCAGTATACAGGGGTTCGAGCAGTACTTC. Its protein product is CASSIQGFEQYF.

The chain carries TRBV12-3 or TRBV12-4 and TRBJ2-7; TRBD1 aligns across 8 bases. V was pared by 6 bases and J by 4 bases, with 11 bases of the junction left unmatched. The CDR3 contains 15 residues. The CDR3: CASSPDRDRLYEQYF. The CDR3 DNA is TGTGCCAGCAGCCCCGACCGGGACAGGCTTTACGAGCAGTACTTC.

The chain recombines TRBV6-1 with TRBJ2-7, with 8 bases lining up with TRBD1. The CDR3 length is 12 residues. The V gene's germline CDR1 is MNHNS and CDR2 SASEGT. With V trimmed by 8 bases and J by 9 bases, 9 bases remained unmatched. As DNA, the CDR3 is TGTGCCAGCTTACGGACAGGGTATGGGCAGTACTTC. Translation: CASLRTGYGQYF.

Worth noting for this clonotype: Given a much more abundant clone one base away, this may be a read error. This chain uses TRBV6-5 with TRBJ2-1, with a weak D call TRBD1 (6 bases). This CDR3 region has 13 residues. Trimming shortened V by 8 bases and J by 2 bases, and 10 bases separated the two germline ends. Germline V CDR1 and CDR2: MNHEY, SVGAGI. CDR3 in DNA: TGTGCCAGCGGGGGCAGGGCCTACAATGAGCAGTTCTTC. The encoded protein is CASGGRAYNEQFF.

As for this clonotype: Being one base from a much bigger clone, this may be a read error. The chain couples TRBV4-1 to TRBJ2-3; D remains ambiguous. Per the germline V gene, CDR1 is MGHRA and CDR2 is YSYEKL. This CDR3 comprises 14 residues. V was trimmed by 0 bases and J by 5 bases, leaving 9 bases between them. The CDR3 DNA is TGCGCCAGCAGCCAAGAGCGGAGTGGAGATACGCAGTATTTT. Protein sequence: CASSQERSGDTQYF.

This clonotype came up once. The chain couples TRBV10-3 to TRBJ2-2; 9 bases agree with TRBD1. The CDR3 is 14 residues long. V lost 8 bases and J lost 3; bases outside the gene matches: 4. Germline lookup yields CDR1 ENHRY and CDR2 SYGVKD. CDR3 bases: TGTGCCATCCGCCGGGACAGGGACACCGGGGAGCTGTTTTTT. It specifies CAIRRDRDTGELFF.

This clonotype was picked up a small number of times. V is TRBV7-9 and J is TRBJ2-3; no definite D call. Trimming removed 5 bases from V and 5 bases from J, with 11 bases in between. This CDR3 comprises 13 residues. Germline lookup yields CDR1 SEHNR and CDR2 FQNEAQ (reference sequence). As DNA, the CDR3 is TGTGCCAGCAGCCCCCCTGAGGAAGATACGCAGTATTTT. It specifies CASSPPEEDTQYF.

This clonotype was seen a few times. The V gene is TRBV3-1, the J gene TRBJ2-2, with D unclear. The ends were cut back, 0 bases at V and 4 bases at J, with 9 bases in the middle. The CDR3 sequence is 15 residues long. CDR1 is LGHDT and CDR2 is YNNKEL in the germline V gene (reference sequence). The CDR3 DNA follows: TGTGCCAGCAGCCAAGATGTTGTCCGCACCGGGGAGCTGTTTTTT. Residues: CASSQDVVRTGELFF.

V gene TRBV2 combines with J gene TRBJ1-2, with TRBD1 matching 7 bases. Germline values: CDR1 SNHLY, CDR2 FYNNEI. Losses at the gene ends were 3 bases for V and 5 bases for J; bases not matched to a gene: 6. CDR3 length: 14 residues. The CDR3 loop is CASSDSGGWYGYTF. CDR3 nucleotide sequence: TGTGCCAGCAGTGACTCAGGGGGGTGGTATGGCTACACCTTC.

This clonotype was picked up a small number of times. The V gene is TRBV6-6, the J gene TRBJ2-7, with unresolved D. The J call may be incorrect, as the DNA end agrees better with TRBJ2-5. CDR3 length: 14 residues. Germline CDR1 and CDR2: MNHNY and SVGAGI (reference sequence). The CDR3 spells CASQSRRQRETQYF. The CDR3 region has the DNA TGTGCATCCCAGAGCCGGCGGCAGAGGGAGACCCAGTACTTC.

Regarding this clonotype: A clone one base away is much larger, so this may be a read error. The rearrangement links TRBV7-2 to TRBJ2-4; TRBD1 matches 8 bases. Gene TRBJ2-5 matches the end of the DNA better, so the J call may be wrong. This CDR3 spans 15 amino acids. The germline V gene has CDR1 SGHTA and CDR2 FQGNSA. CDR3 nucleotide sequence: TGTGCCGGCAGCTCCAGACAGGGGTACCAAGAGACCCAGTACTTC. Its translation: CAGSSRQGYQETQYF.